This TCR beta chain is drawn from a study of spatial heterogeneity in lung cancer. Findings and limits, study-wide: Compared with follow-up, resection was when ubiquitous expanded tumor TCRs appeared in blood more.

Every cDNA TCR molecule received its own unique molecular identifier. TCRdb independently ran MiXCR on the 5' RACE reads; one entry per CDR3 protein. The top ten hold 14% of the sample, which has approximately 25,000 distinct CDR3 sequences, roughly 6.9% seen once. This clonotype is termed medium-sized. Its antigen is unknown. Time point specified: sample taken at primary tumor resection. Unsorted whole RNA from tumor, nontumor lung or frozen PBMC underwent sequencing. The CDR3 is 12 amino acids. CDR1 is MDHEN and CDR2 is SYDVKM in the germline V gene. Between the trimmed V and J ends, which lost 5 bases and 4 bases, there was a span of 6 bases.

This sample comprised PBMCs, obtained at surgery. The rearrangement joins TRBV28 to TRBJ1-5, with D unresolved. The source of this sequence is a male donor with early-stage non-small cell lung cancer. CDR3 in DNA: TGTGCCAGCAGTGTGGGAAATCAGCCCCAGCATTTT. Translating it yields CASSVGNQPQHF. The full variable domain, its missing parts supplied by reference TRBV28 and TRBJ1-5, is DVKVTQSSRYLVKRTGEKVFLECVQDMDHENMFWYRQDPGLGLRLIYFSYDVKMKEKGDIPEGYSVSREKKERFSLILESASTNQTSMYLCASSVGNQPQHFGDGTRLSIL.